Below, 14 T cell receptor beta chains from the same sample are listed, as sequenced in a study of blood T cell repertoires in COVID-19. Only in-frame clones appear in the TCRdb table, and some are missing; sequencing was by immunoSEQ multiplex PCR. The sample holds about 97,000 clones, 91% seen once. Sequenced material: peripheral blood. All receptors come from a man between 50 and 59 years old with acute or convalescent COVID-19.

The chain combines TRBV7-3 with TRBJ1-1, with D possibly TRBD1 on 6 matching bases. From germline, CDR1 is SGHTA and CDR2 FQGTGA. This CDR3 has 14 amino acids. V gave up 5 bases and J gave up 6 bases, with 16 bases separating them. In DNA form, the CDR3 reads TGTGCCAGCAGCGCCCTAGGGGGTCGGGCTGAAGCTTTCTTT. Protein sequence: CASSALGGRAEAFF.

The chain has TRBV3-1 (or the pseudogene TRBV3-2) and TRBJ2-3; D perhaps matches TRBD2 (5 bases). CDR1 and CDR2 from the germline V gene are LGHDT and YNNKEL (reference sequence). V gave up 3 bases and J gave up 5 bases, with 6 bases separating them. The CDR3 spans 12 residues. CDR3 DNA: TGTGCCAGCAGCCAGGCGGGAGATACGCAGTATTTT. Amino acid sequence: CASSQAGDTQYF.

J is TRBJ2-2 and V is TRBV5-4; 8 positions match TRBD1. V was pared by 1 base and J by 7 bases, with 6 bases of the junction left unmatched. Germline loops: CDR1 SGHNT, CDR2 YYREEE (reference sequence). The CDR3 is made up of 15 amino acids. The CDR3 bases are TGTGCCAGCAGCTTGTCGCGACAGGGGAACGGGGAGCTGTTTTTT. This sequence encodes CASSLSRQGNGELFF. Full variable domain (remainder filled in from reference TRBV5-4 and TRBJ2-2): ETGVTQSPTHLIKTRGQQVTLRCSSQSGHNTVSWYQQALGQGPQFIFQYYREEENGRGNFPPRFSGLQFPNYSSELNVNALELDDSALYLCASSLSRQGNGELFFGEGSRLTVL.

The CDR3 spells CASRLTLKGGGNQPQHF. The CDR3 nucleotides read TGTGCAAGTCGCTTAACTCTGAAGGGGGGAGGGAATCAGCCCCAGCATTTT. The chain recombines TRBV12-2 with TRBJ1-5. TRBV12-2 is recorded as a pseudogene. The CDR3 spans 17 residues.

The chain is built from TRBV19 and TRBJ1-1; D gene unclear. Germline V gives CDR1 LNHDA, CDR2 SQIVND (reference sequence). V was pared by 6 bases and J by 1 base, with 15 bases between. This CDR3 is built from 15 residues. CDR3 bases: TGTGCCAGTAGAATCTCATCCCGGAGGAACACTGAAGCTTTCTTT. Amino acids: CASRISSRRNTEAFF.

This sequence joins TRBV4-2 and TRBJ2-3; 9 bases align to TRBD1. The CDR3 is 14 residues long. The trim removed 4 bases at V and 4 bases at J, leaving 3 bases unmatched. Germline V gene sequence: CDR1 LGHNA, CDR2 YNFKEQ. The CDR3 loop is CASSPGQGADTQYF. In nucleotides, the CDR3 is TGTGCCAGCAGCCCGGGACAGGGAGCAGATACGCAGTATTTT.

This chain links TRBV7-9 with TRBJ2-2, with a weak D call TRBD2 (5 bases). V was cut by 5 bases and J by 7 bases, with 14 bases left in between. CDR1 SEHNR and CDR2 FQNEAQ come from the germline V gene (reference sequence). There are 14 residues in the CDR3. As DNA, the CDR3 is TGTGCCAGCAGCGGAGCGGCCGTCGTCGGGGAGCTGTTTTTT. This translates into CASSGAAVVGELFF.

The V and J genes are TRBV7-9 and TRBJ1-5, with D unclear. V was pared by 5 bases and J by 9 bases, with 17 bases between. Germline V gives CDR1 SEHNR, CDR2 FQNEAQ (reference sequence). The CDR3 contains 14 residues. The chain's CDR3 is CASSLGIAFAPQHF. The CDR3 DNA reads TGTGCCAGCAGCCTCGGTATTGCCTTTGCGCCCCAGCATTTT.

CDR3 sequence reads: CASRPGGGRGSGANVLTF. Written as DNA, the CDR3 is TGTGCCAGCAGGCCCGGCGGGGGGCGAGGTTCTGGGGCCAACGTCCTGACTTTC. The chain is built from TRBV4-2 and TRBJ2-6; 8 bases fit TRBD2. Germline V gives CDR1 LGHNA, CDR2 YNFKEQ. Trimming cost V 6 bases and J 1 base; bases outside gene matches: 11. The CDR3 length is 18 residues.

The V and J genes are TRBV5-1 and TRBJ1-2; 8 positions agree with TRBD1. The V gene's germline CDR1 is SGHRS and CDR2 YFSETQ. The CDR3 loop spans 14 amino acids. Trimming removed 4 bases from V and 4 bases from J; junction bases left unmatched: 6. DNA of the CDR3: TGCGCCAGCAGCGACGACGGACAGGGCTATGGCTACACCTTC. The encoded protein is CASSDDGQGYGYTF.

For the CDR3, the DNA is TGTGCCAGTACCTTAGGGGTGAGAAGCTCAGTCCGGCCCCAGCATTTT. It yields the protein CASTLGVRSSVRPQHF. The chain is built from TRBV19 and TRBJ1-5; D is possibly TRBD1 (5 bases). V lost 7 bases and J lost 9, with 25 bases in between. The CDR3 is 16 amino acids. The V gene's germline CDR1 is LNHDA and CDR2 SQIVND (reference sequence).

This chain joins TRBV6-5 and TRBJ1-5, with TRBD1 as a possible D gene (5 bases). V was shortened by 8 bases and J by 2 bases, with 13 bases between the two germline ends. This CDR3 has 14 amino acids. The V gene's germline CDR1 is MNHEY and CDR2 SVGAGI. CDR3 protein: CASRLGGGNQPQHF. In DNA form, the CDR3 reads TGTGCCAGCCGTCTGGGGGGTGGCAATCAGCCCCAGCATTTT.

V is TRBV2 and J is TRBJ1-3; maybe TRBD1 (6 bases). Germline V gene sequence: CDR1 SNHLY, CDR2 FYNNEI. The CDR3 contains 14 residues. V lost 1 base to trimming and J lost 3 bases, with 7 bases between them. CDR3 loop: CASSEGTVGNTIYF. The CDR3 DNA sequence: TGTGCCAGCAGTGAAGGGACAGTTGGAAACACCATATATTTT.

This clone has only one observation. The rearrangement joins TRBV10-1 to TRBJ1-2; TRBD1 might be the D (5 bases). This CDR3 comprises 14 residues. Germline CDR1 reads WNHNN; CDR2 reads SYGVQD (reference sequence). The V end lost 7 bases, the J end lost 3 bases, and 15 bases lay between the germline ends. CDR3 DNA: TGCGCCAGCACCGAGTCCCAGGGATACTATGGCTACACCTTC. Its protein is CASTESQGYYGYTF.